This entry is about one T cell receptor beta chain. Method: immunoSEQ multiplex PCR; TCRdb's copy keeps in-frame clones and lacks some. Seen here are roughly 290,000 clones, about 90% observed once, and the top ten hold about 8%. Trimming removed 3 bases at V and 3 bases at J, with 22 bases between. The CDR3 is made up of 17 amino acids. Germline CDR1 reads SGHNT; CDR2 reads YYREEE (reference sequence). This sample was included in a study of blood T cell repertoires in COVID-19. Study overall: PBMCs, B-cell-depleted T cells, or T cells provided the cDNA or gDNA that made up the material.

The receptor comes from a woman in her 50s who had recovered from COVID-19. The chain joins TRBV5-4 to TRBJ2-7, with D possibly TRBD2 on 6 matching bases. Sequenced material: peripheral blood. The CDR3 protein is CASSSPPSSSGNYEQYF. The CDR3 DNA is TGTGCCAGCAGCTCCCCTCCCTCGAGTAGCGGAAACTACGAGCAGTACTTC.